Below, 29 T cell receptor beta chains from the same sample are listed, as sequenced in a study of blood T cell repertoires in COVID-19. This table comes from immunoSEQ multiplex PCR, and its TCRdb copy is limited to in-frame clones, with some not included. Of about 300,000 clones listed, around 90% are singletons. Material for sequencing was PBMCs or T cells enriched from blood (not recorded which). The receptors stem from a man aged 60 to 69 who had recovered from COVID-19.

This chain joins TRBV6-6 and TRBJ1-1; no clear D. V was shortened by 0 bases and J by 3 bases, with 11 bases between the two germline ends. The CDR3 is made up of 15 amino acids. Germline CDR1 MNHNY, CDR2 SVGAGI (reference sequence). The CDR3 here is CASSYSRHMDTEAFF. The CDR3 DNA sequence: TGTGCCAGCAGTTACTCGCGGCACATGGACACTGAAGCTTTCTTT.

The rearrangement links TRBV5-4 to TRBJ2-3; TRBD2 agrees at 10 bases. This CDR3 is built from 15 residues. Trimming cost V 1 base and J 6 bases; bases outside gene matches: 5. Per germline, CDR1 SGHNT and CDR2 YYREEE (reference sequence). CDR3 in amino acids: CASSLKREGPDTQYF. The CDR3 region has the DNA TGTGCCAGCAGCTTGAAGCGGGAGGGCCCCGATACGCAGTATTTT.

This clone has just one count. This chain connects TRBV7-2 to TRBJ1-5, with TRBD1 identical over 7 bases. The CDR3 has 15 amino acids. CDR1 is SGHTA and CDR2 is FQGNSA in the germline V gene. The junction had 7 bases not matched to a gene; V was cut back by 5 bases and J by 3 bases. CDR3 region: CASSQSQGVNQPQHF. CDR3 in DNA: TGTGCCAGCAGCCAGTCCCAGGGGGTCAATCAGCCCCAGCATTTT.

The rearrangement joins TRBV30 to TRBJ2-1; D gene unclear. Germline loops: CDR1 GTSNPN, CDR2 SVGIG (reference sequence). CDR3 length: 11 residues. Trimming cost V 3 bases and J 7 bases, with 7 bases left between them. The CDR3 protein is CAWRLVNEQFF. CDR3 DNA sequence: TGTGCCTGGAGGCTAGTGAATGAGCAGTTCTTC.

This clone showed up just once. J is TRBJ1-2 and V is TRBV6-5, with a possible D match to TRBD1 (5 bases). Trimming took 6 bases from V and 4 from J, leaving 15 bases between them. This CDR3 region has 14 residues. CDR1 and CDR2 (germline): MNHEY, SVGAGI. CDR3 in DNA: TGTGCCAGCAGCCCCGGGGGAAGCGGCTATGGCTACACCTTC. Translating it yields CASSPGGSGYGYTF.

This sequence joins TRBV3-1 (or the pseudogene TRBV3-2) and TRBJ1-6; 8 nucleotides align to TRBD1. Losses at the gene ends were 0 bases for V and 5 bases for J; bases not matched to a gene: 6. Germline assignment: CDR1 LGHDT and CDR2 YNNKEL (reference sequence). CDR3 length: 17 residues. In DNA, the CDR3 is TGTGCCAGCAGCCAAGACAGGGGGCGTTCGAATAATTCACCCCTCCACTTT. Protein: CASSQDRGRSNNSPLHF.

The chain is built from TRBV30 and TRBJ2-5; TRBD2 aligns across 11 bases. With 0 bases clipped from V and 4 bases from J, the junction kept 10 bases outside the gene matches. Germline V gives CDR1 GTSNPN, CDR2 SVGIG (reference sequence). The CDR3 extends over 17 amino acids. CDR3: CAWSVGTSGSIAETQYF. The CDR3 nucleotides are TGTGCCTGGAGTGTAGGAACTAGCGGGAGCATCGCAGAGACCCAGTACTTC.

This chain links TRBV21-1 with TRBJ1-2; the D call of TRBD1 is as the table states it, not checked on the DNA. TRBV21-1 is assigned pseudogene status. The CDR3 covers 17 residues. The CDR3 sequence is CASSKAVISRGMDGYTF. As DNA, the CDR3 is TGTGCCAGCAGCAAAGCGGTTATTTCGAGGGGGATGGATGGCTACACCTTC.

The rearrangement joins TRBV21-1 to TRBJ1-1; TRBD1, the table's D call, was not compared with the DNA. TRBV21-1 is deemed a pseudogene. The CDR3 sequence is 12 residues long. CDR3 DNA sequence: TGTGCCAGCAGCAAAGAGGGGACTGAAGCTTTCTTT. Its translation: CASSKEGTEAFF.

The CDR3 DNA follows: TGCACCAGCAGCTCCGGGACAACCTACGAGCAGTACTTC. This sequence encodes CTSSSGTTYEQYF. This chain uses TRBV1 with TRBJ2-7; the table's D gene call, TRBD1, was not cross checked with the DNA. TRBV1 is a known pseudogene. CDR3 length equals 13 residues.

This chain connects TRBV19 to TRBJ2-7; weak D call: TRBD2 (6 bases). Per germline, CDR1 LNHDA and CDR2 SQIVND (reference sequence). Trimming stripped 10 bases from V and 2 bases from J, with 15 bases between. CDR3 length: 13 amino acids. The DNA of the CDR3 is TGTGCCACCGGAGCGGGCCAAGCCTACGAGCAGTACTTC. Protein sequence: CATGAGQAYEQYF.

The chain uses TRBV7-3 and TRBJ2-2, with 11 bases lining up with TRBD1. J gave up 5 bases and V 4 bases, and 6 bases lay outside the gene matches. The CDR3 runs 16 residues. From germline, CDR1 is SGHTA and CDR2 FQGTGA. This CDR3 is CASSSGQGVGTGELFF. In nucleotides, the CDR3 is TGTGCCAGCAGCTCGGGACAGGGGGTAGGGACCGGGGAGCTGTTTTTT.

The gene calls are TRBV6-5 and TRBJ2-3; 7 nucleotides match TRBD2. This CDR3 comprises 15 residues. J was trimmed by 0 bases and V by 2 bases; bases with no gene match: 2. Germline CDR1 is MNHEY and CDR2 is SVGAGI. In nucleotides, the CDR3 is TGTGCCAGCAGTTACCTAGCGGAAAGCACAGATACGCAGTATTTT. Its translation is CASSYLAESTDTQYF.

The chain employs TRBV5-4 and TRBJ2-5, with TRBD2 matching 7 bases. CDR1 and CDR2 (germline): SGHNT, YYREEE (reference sequence). The V segment lost 4 bases and the J segment 9 bases; nucleotides outside the gene matches: 15. This CDR3 contains 15 residues. CDR3 in amino acids: CASSSGTESLGAQYF. In DNA, the CDR3 is TGTGCCAGCAGCAGCGGGACCGAGAGCCTGGGGGCCCAGTACTTC.

This clone was detected only once. The J gene is TRBJ2-7, the V gene TRBV5-4, with a tentative D call TRBD2 (7 bases). The CDR3 contains 14 residues. V was cut by 2 bases and J by 0 bases, with 9 bases left in between. Germline V gives CDR1 SGHNT, CDR2 YYREEE (reference sequence). The CDR3 is CASSLRGASYEQYF. As DNA, the CDR3 is TGTGCCAGCAGCTTACGGGGGGCCTCCTACGAGCAGTACTTC. Variable domain in full (rest from reference TRBV5-4 and TRBJ2-7): ETGVTQSPTHLIKTRGQQVTLRCSSQSGHNTVSWYQQALGQGPQFIFQYYREEENGRGNFPPRFSGLQFPNYSSELNVNALELDDSALYLCASSLRGASYEQYFGPGTRLTVT.

CDR3 in amino acids: CASSSPGGEKTQYF. CDR3 nucleotides: TGTGCCAGCAGCTCCCCGGGAGGCGAAAAGACCCAGTACTTC. This chain links TRBV5-4 with TRBJ2-5; TRBD2 matches 7 bases. The V and J ends lost 3 bases and 6 bases, in that order; junction bases with no gene match: 8. This CDR3 comprises 14 residues. The germline gives CDR1 SGHNT, CDR2 YYREEE (reference sequence).

DNA of the CDR3: TGTGCCAGCAGCCAAGATCCGAGGGGAGGAAGAAACACCATATATTTT. It yields the protein CASSQDPRGGRNTIYF. The chain links TRBV3-1 (or the pseudogene TRBV3-2) to TRBJ1-3; weak D call: TRBD1 (5 bases). V lost 0 bases and J lost 5, with 14 bases in between. The germline gives CDR1 LGHDT, CDR2 YNNKEL (reference sequence). This CDR3 region has 16 residues.

This rearrangement joins TRBV28 to TRBJ1-2; D might be TRBD1 (5 bases). V was pared by 4 bases and J by 6 bases, with 18 bases between. The CDR3 loop spans 15 amino acids. Germline lookup yields CDR1 MDHEN and CDR2 SYDVKM. In DNA, the CDR3 is TGTGCCAGCAGTTCTCCCGTAGGCAGGGATGATGGCTACACCTTC. Protein: CASSSPVGRDDGYTF.

The chain is built from TRBV10-1 and TRBJ2-3, with 8 bases aligning to TRBD2. The CDR3 runs 17 residues. Germline V gives CDR1 WNHNN, CDR2 SYGVQD (reference sequence). J lost 2 bases, V lost 8 bases, and 15 bases had no gene match. DNA of the CDR3: TGCGCCAGCCCCACCACCTCGGGAGGGAGGGCCACAGATACGCAGTATTTT. This codes for CASPTTSGGRATDTQYF.

The gene calls are TRBV4-1 and TRBJ1-2; 7 bases map to TRBD1. CDR3 length: 15 amino acids. Germline V gene lookup returns CDR1 MGHRA and CDR2 YSYEKL. With 4 bases clipped from V and 4 bases from J, the junction kept 9 bases outside the gene matches. CDR3 DNA sequence: TGCGCCAGCAGCCGAACAGGGGAATTGATCTATGGCTACACCTTC. This codes for CASSRTGELIYGYTF.

This clone was seen only a few times. V and J are TRBV5-1 and TRBJ1-6; a possible D gene is TRBD1 (5 bases). This CDR3 has 15 amino acids. The germline V gene has CDR1 SGHRS and CDR2 YFSETQ. V was cut by 0 bases and J by 9 bases, with 13 bases left in between. CDR3 DNA sequence: TGCGCCAGCAGCTTGGGGGGGGATTGGAGTTCACCCCTCCACTTT. Residues: CASSLGGDWSSPLHF.

The chain employs TRBV24-1 and TRBJ2-3, with 7 bases aligning to TRBD2. The V gene end was trimmed by 0 bases and the J gene end by 6 bases; junction bases not matched to a gene: 5. The CDR3 spans 15 residues. CDR1 and CDR2 from the germline V gene are KGHDR and SFDVKD. The CDR3 is CATSDLQAGRDTQYF. DNA for the CDR3: TGTGCCACCAGTGATTTGCAAGCCGGGAGGGATACGCAGTATTTT.

This clone came up once. The chain combines TRBV4-2 with TRBJ1-4; TRBD1 might be the D (6 bases). The CDR3 runs 16 residues. Trimming pared 0 bases from V and 4 bases from J, leaving 12 bases between. Germline CDR1 is LGHNA and CDR2 is YNFKEQ. The CDR3 spells CASSQDFRGGNEKLFF. In nucleotides, the CDR3 is TGTGCCAGCAGCCAAGATTTCAGGGGTGGTAATGAAAAACTGTTTTTT.

As DNA, the CDR3 is TGCGCCAGCAGCCAATTGGGACTAGAATTTGAGCAGTTCTTC. This codes for CASSQLGLEFEQFF. The chain couples TRBV5-1 to TRBJ2-1; 8 nucleotides match TRBD2. V shed 4 bases, J shed 9 bases, and the junction held 9 bases outside the gene matches. Germline V gene sequence: CDR1 SGHRS, CDR2 YFSETQ. The CDR3 has 14 residues.

V gene TRBV6-2 or TRBV6-3 combines with J gene TRBJ1-1; D remains ambiguous. CDR1 MNHEY and CDR2 SVGEGT come from the germline V gene. V was pared by 0 bases and J by 1 base, with 6 bases between. The CDR3 length is 14 residues. This CDR3 is CASSYSLKNTEAFF. The DNA for the CDR3 is TGTGCCAGCAGTTACTCACTGAAGAACACTGAAGCTTTCTTT.

The chain recombines TRBV2 with TRBJ2-1; 9 nucleotides align to TRBD2. The CDR3 spans 14 residues. Trimming at V came to 7 bases and at J to 6 bases, leaving 7 bases not matched to a gene. Germline CDR1 SNHLY, CDR2 FYNNEI. The CDR3 sequence: CASTGASGVNEQFF. DNA for the CDR3: TGTGCCAGCACTGGGGCTAGCGGGGTCAATGAGCAGTTCTTC.

The rearrangement links TRBV3-1 (or the pseudogene TRBV3-2) to TRBJ2-7, with 10 positions matching TRBD2. The CDR3 is made up of 14 amino acids. The junction had 6 bases not matched to a gene; V was cut back by 1 base and J by 9 bases. The germline V gene encodes CDR1 LGHDT and CDR2 YNNKEL (reference sequence). Written as DNA, the CDR3 is TGTGCCAGCAGCCAAGCCGGGACTAGCGCGGGGCAGTACTTC. Residues: CASSQAGTSAGQYF.

This chain links TRBV19 with TRBJ2-5; 8 bases match TRBD2. This CDR3 is built from 14 residues. Trimming took 3 bases from V and 5 from J; bases not matched to a gene: 5. Germline lookup yields CDR1 LNHDA and CDR2 SQIVND (reference sequence). The CDR3, as DNA: TGTGCCAGTAGTATTCCGGGACTAGGGGAGACCCAGTACTTC. The encoded protein is CASSIPGLGETQYF.

The chain combines TRBV5-1 with TRBJ2-6; 10 nucleotides align to TRBD1. V trimming: 4 bases; J trimming: 2 bases; junction bases outside the gene matches: 6. The CDR3 is made up of 17 amino acids. Germline CDR1 is SGHRS and CDR2 is YFSETQ. The CDR3 here is CASSRQGAYTGANVLTF. In nucleotides, the CDR3 is TGCGCCAGCAGCCGACAGGGGGCGTATACTGGGGCCAACGTCCTGACTTTC. The full variable domain, completed using reference TRBV5-1 and TRBJ2-6, is KAGVTQTPRYLIKTRGQQVTLSCSPISGHRSVSWYQQTPGQGLQFLFEYFSETQRNKGNFPGRFSGRQFSNSRSEMNVSTLELGDSALYLCASSRQGAYTGANVLTFGAGSRLTVL.